The text below deals with one T cell receptor beta chain. Trimming pared 2 bases from V and 4 bases from J, leaving 13 bases between. The CDR3 is 15 amino acids. Germline V gives CDR1 KGHSH, CDR2 LQKENI. The data were obtained in a study of shared clonotypes between healthy human individuals. In the study overall: Every donor yielded three CD4 naive, three CD4 memory, two CD8 naive and one CD8 memory plate.

TCRdb's table, derived via immunoSEQ multiplex PCR, lists solely in-frame clones and lacks some. The sample has over 1.5 million clones, under 99% seen once. Healthy HIV-negative adults with no recent acute infections or vaccinations were recruited as donors. Adult Caucasians living in Nashville, Tennessee made up all of the donors. Sequenced input: naive CD4+ T cells sorted from blood. As to subset: CD45RA+ positively selected. This TCR was sampled from a man between 25 and 39 years old in good health. This rearrangement joins TRBV18 to TRBJ2-3; D gene uncertain. CDR3 DNA sequence: TGTGCCAGCTCACCATCGGGCTCGACCGCAGATACGCAGTATTTT. The encoded protein is CASSPSGSTADTQYF.